Below are 14 T cell receptor beta chains sequenced from a single sample in a study of T cell repertoires in cytomegalovirus infection. Via MiXCR, TCRdb re-called the reads, giving one row per CDR3 protein. The repertoire holds approximately 770,000 distinct CDR3 sequences, with roughly 29% as singletons. The antigens of these receptors remain unknown. Sequenced material: cultured CD8+ T cells from PBMCs, taken from culture after CMV antigen stimulation. The receptor set was obtained from a human donor in good health (CMV status not recorded). Some clones in this sample may be carry-over from other donors' samples.

This chain joins TRBV10-3 and TRBJ1-2; 7 bases agree with TRBD1. The ends lost 7 bases at V and 2 bases at J; junction bases unmatched: 10. The germline V gene has CDR1 ENHRY and CDR2 SYGVKD. The CDR3 runs to 15 residues. The CDR3 DNA follows: TGTGCCATCAAGTCCGGGACAGCCATAAACTATGGCTACACCTTC. Translating gives CAIKSGTAINYGYTF.

This clonotype has only a few counts. V and J are TRBV4-3 and TRBJ2-3; 11 bases are a match to TRBD2. The CDR3 covers 17 residues. The trim removed 1 base at V and 1 base at J, leaving 4 bases unmatched. The germline V gene has CDR1 LGHNA and CDR2 YSLEER. The CDR3 loop reads CASSQGVAGGGTDTQYF. The CDR3 nucleotides read TGCGCCAGCAGCCAAGGGGTAGCGGGGGGGGGCACAGATACGCAGTATTTT.

This sequence joins TRBV7-2 and TRBJ2-1; possibly TRBD2 for D (5 bases). CDR3 length: 15 residues. V lost 3 bases, J lost 12 bases, and 21 bases lay in between. Germline loops: CDR1 SGHTA, CDR2 FQGNSA. Here the CDR3 reads CASSLGQVLEAGQFF. As DNA, the CDR3 is TGTGCCAGCAGCTTGGGCCAGGTCTTGGAGGCTGGGCAGTTCTTC.

Notes on this clonotype: A read error may explain this, as a much larger clone is one base away. This chain joins TRBV7-2 and TRBJ1-1; TRBD1 aligns across 10 bases. Germline V gene sequence: CDR1 SGHTA, CDR2 FQGNSA. V gave up 5 bases and J gave up 8 bases; unmatched junction bases: 14. The CDR3 is 16 amino acids. This chain's CDR3 is CASSLPDRGGTLEAFF. The DNA of the CDR3 is TGTGCCAGCAGCCTTCCGGACAGGGGGGGAACCCTCGAAGCTTTCTTT.

This clonotype was detected a few times. The chain has TRBV6-6 and TRBJ1-3; D is unclear. CDR1 MNHNY and CDR2 SVGAGI come from the germline V gene (reference sequence). V lost 2 bases, J lost 8 bases, and 10 bases lay in between. The CDR3 sequence is 13 residues long. The CDR3 spells CASSYRPGDTIYF. DNA of the CDR3: TGTGCCAGCAGTTACCGCCCCGGGGACACCATATATTTT.

The chain couples TRBV7-4 to TRBJ2-7; D gene unclear. The germline gives CDR1 SGHVT, CDR2 SQSDAQ. CDR3 length: 13 residues. The V gene lost 3 bases and the J gene lost 1 base, with 7 bases spanning the gap. The CDR3 region is CASSFTDSYEQYV. In DNA, the CDR3 is TGTGCCAGCAGCTTTACAGATTCCTACGAGCAGTACGTC.

A remark on this clonotype: The junction and the germline gene differ at one end; a read error may be behind it. CDR3 protein: CASSPGTGDDQPQHF. The CDR3, as DNA: TGCGCCAGCAGCCCGGGGACAGGGGACGATCAGCCCCAGCATTTT. V gene TRBV13 combines with J gene TRBJ1-5; 10 bases align to TRBD1. The CDR3 consists of 15 residues. The V gene's germline CDR1 is PRHDT and CDR2 FYEKMQ (reference sequence).

The chain has TRBV12-3 or TRBV12-4 and TRBJ2-1; 13 bases line up with TRBD2. The CDR3 is 19 residues long. V lost 3 bases and J lost 0; bases outside the gene matches: 8. In DNA, the CDR3 is TGTGCCAGCAGTTTCGCGACTAGCGGGGGGTTGAGCTCCTACAATGAGCAGTTCTTC. This encodes CASSFATSGGLSSYNEQFF.

This clonotype turned up a few times. This chain links TRBV9 with TRBJ2-1; 10 bases match TRBD2. CDR1 is SGDLS, CDR2 YYNGEE, per germline. V shed 0 bases, J shed 7 bases, and the junction held 4 bases outside the gene matches. This CDR3 spans 15 amino acids. CDR3 DNA: TGTGCCAGCAGCGTAGGAGCGGGGGGGCTTAATGAGCAGTTCTTC. This encodes CASSVGAGGLNEQFF.

This sequence joins TRBV27 and TRBJ2-3; 10 bases are shared with TRBD2. The CDR3 runs to 16 residues. Trimming at V came to 3 bases and at J to 4 bases, leaving 7 bases not matched to a gene. Germline assignment: CDR1 MNHEY and CDR2 SMNVEV (reference sequence). DNA of the CDR3: TGTGCCAGCAGTTTTCTCACTAGCGGGGCAGCAGATACGCAGTATTTT. Protein sequence: CASSFLTSGAADTQYF.

This chain uses TRBV5-6 with TRBJ1-5, with TRBD1 as a possible D gene (5 bases). V shed 0 bases and J shed 4 bases, with 23 bases lying between them. CDR1 and CDR2 (germline): SGHDT, YYEEEE. This CDR3 is built from 19 residues. CDR3 sequence: CASSLEGSRGPKVNQPQHF. The CDR3 DNA reads TGTGCCAGCAGCTTGGAAGGTTCCCGGGGCCCCAAAGTGAATCAGCCCCAGCATTTT.

This rearrangement joins TRBV27 to TRBJ2-1; tentatively, D is TRBD2 (5 bases). The germline CDR1 and CDR2 sequences are MNHEY and SMNVEV (reference sequence). V was clipped by 7 bases and J by 5 bases, with 18 bases between them. The CDR3 has 15 residues. CDR3 sequence: CASTPLRRPNNEQFF. The DNA of the CDR3 is TGTGCCAGCACCCCCCTGAGGAGGCCTAACAATGAGCAGTTCTTC.

The V call is TRBV29-1, the J call TRBJ1-1, with no clear D. Trimming took off 7 bases at V and 1 base at J, with 13 bases between the two ends. Germline V CDR1 and CDR2: SQVTM, ANQGSEA. The CDR3 is 13 residues long. CDR3 loop: CSAFLDGNTEAFF. In DNA form, the CDR3 reads TGCAGCGCTTTTCTGGATGGGAACACTGAAGCTTTCTTT.

This clonotype appeared a few times. This rearrangement joins TRBV24-1 to TRBJ2-3, with D possibly being TRBD1 (7 bases). The V end was cut by 10 bases, the J end by 2 bases, with 21 bases between. The CDR3 is 16 residues long. Germline-derived CDR1 and CDR2 are KGHDR and SFDVKD. DNA for the CDR3: TGTGCCACGAGAAGTGCGGGACAGTCGATCACAGATACGCAGTATTTT. This encodes CATRSAGQSITDTQYF.